These 3 T cell receptor beta chains were sequenced from one sample in a study of Ad26.COV2.S vaccination and SARS-CoV-2 variants. Treatment specified: over 15 received Ad26.COV2.S at low or high dose, single or two shots; 5 received placebo; per-sample allocation not given. At day 63 after the first vaccine or placebo injection, samples were drawn. TCRdb's copy holds only in-frame clones and misses some; the assay was immunoSEQ multiplex PCR. This sample yields roughly 320,000 clones, of which roughly 87% are seen a single time; approximately 3.6% belongs to the top ten. The source was peripheral blood, collected in a trial of Ad26.COV2.S vaccine versus placebo. These receptors were obtained from a person aged 18 to 59 who received the Ad26.COV2.S COVID-19 vaccine or a placebo.

Regarding this clone: At one end, the junction sequence differs from germline, possibly due to a read error. The chain employs TRBV20-1 and TRBJ2-1; weak D call: TRBD1 (6 bases). There are 14 residues in the CDR3. Per the germline V gene, CDR1 is DFQATT and CDR2 is SNEGSKA (reference sequence). The CDR3 reads CSASGTTSYNVQFF. The CDR3 nucleotides are TGCAGTGCTAGTGGGACAACCAGTTACAATGTGCAGTTCTTC.

This clone was seen a single time. The rearrangement joins TRBV4-2 to TRBJ2-5; TRBD2 matches at 8 bases. Per the germline V gene, CDR1 is LGHNA and CDR2 is YNFKEQ. The CDR3 is made up of 13 amino acids. V dropped 4 bases and J dropped 3; count of bases not matched to a gene: 1. The CDR3 here is CASSPLAEETQYF. DNA of the CDR3: TGTGCCAGCAGCCCACTAGCGGAAGAGACCCAGTACTTC.

This rearrangement joins TRBV5-6 to TRBJ2-2; D ambiguous. The CDR3 length is 11 residues. Germline CDR1 SGHDT, CDR2 YYEEEE. The V end lost 7 bases, the J end lost 6 bases, and 7 bases lay between the germline ends. CDR3 in amino acids: CASGVPGELFF. Written as DNA, the CDR3 is TGTGCCAGCGGGGTTCCCGGGGAGCTGTTTTTT. Using reference TRBV5-6 and TRBJ2-2 for the parts outside the CDR3, the full variable domain is DAGVTQSPTHLIKTRGQQVTLRCSPKSGHDTVSWYQQALGQGPQFIFQYYEEEERQRGNFPDRFSGHQFPNYSSELNVNALLLGDSALYLCASGVPGELFFGEGSRLTVL.